One sample yielded the 22 T cell receptor beta chains listed below, sequenced in a study of T cells in Graves' hyperthyroidism and ophthalmopathy. Amplification of TCR beta CDR3 regions was performed using RNA transcripts as template. RT-PCR in the first round (using the HTBI primer set) targeted the TCR CDR3. Each CDR3 protein gets one entry after TCRdb re-called the multiplex PCR reads with MiXCR. The profile shows around 360,000 distinct CDR3 sequences, 12% to 15% of them singletons. The specimen was blood. Every receptor here comes from a woman in her fifties or sixties with Graves' ophthalmopathy.

This clonotype was seen repeatedly, ten times or more. V usage is TRBV30 and J usage is TRBJ2-1; D remains ambiguous. The CDR3 totals 11 residues. Trimming stripped 2 bases from V and 9 bases from J, with 8 bases between. Germline loops: CDR1 GTSNPN, CDR2 SVGIG (reference sequence). The CDR3 DNA sequence: TGTGCCTGGAGTCAATCGGGTGAGCAGTTCTTC. Protein product: CAWSQSGEQFF.

The chain carries TRBV25-1 and TRBJ2-7; perhaps D is TRBD1 or TRBD2 (5 bases each). Deletions cut 5 bases from V and 3 bases from J, with 17 bases between. Germline V gene data show CDR1 as MGHDK and CDR2 as SYGVNS. The CDR3 runs to 15 residues. Here the CDR3 DNA reads TGTGCCAGCAGTCCTACCCGGGACCGCCTCTACGAGCAGTACTTC. Translation gives CASSPTRDRLYEQYF.

This clonotype was counted ten times or more. The J gene is TRBJ2-1, the V gene TRBV29-1; D call uncertain. The CDR3 sequence is 13 residues long. With 3 bases removed from V and 4 bases from J, the gap between germline ends came to 10 bases. Germline V CDR1 and CDR2: SQVTM, ANQGSEA. The CDR3 DNA follows: TGCAGCGTTGATAGGGCCCCATACAATGAGCAGTTCTTC. Encoded protein: CSVDRAPYNEQFF.

This clonotype has ten or more counts. V is TRBV2 and J is TRBJ2-5; 10 nucleotides line up with TRBD2. Germline V lookup: CDR1 SNHLY, CDR2 FYNNEI. This CDR3 is 15 amino acids long. V gave up 6 bases and J gave up 1 base; unmatched junction bases: 5. This chain's CDR3 is CASSGSGRAQETQYF. The CDR3 bases are TGTGCCAGCAGCGGGAGCGGGAGGGCCCAAGAGACCCAGTACTTC.

A single count supports this clonotype. The chain combines TRBV27 with TRBJ1-2; TRBD1 matches at 7 bases. V was pared by 5 bases and J by 2 bases, with 5 bases of the junction left unmatched. The CDR3 consists of 14 residues. Germline values: CDR1 MNHEY, CDR2 SMNVEV (reference sequence). The CDR3 nucleotides are TGTGCCAGCAGTACGGACAGGTGCAACTATGGCTACACCTTC. Amino acid sequence: CASSTDRCNYGYTF.

The V gene is TRBV2, the J gene TRBJ1-6; unclear D gene. The CDR3 has 13 residues. The germline CDR1 and CDR2 sequences are SNHLY and FYNNEI. Trimming removed 6 bases at V and 6 bases at J, with 9 bases between. Here the CDR3 reads CASRDDSNSPLHF. As DNA, the CDR3 is TGTGCCAGCAGGGACGATAGTAATTCACCCCTCCACTTT.

In this sample, this clonotype turned up many times. The chain is built from TRBV7-2 and TRBJ2-1; D is unresolved. The germline V and J ends were trimmed by 2 bases and 8 bases, with 10 bases remaining between them. Germline assignment: CDR1 SGHTA and CDR2 FQGNSA. The CDR3 spans 13 residues. CDR3 sequence reads: CASSLTSSDEQFF. In nucleotides, the CDR3 is TGTGCCAGCAGCTTAACGAGTTCCGATGAGCAGTTCTTC.

V gene TRBV29-1 combines with J gene TRBJ1-1, with 7 bases lining up with TRBD1. The CDR3 has 13 amino acids. Trimming removed 1 base from V and 4 bases from J; junction bases left unmatched: 3. Germline V lookup: CDR1 SQVTM, CDR2 ANQGSEA. CDR3 residues: CSVEGQGITEAFF. Written as DNA, the CDR3 is TGCAGCGTTGAAGGACAGGGAATCACTGAAGCTTTCTTT. Filled out from reference TRBV29-1 and TRBJ1-1, the complete variable domain reads SAVISQKPSRDICQRGTSLTIQCQVDSQVTMMFWYRQQPGQSLTLIATANQGSEATYESGFVIDKFPISRPNLTFSTLTVSNMSPEDSSIYLCSVEGQGITEAFFGQGTRLTVV.

Ten or more counts support this clonotype. The chain recombines TRBV7-2 with TRBJ2-3; the D is unclear. Germline CDR1 is SGHTA and CDR2 is FQGNSA. The CDR3 spans 16 residues. V lost 4 bases and J lost 2, with 16 bases in between. CDR3 in amino acids: CASSSTRLRLTDTQYF. CDR3 nucleotide sequence: TGTGCCAGCAGCTCGACCCGTCTAAGACTCACAGATACGCAGTATTTT.

At least ten counts were recorded for this clonotype. V and J are TRBV3-1 and TRBJ2-7; 12 bases are shared with TRBD2. The germline V gene encodes CDR1 LGHDT and CDR2 YNNKEL (reference sequence). Trimming cost V 4 bases and J 3 bases; bases outside gene matches: 10. The CDR3 contains 17 residues. In DNA form, the CDR3 reads TGTGCCAGCAGCCGCCGACTAGCGGGAGTAGACAACTACGAGCAGTACTTC. The encoded protein is CASSRRLAGVDNYEQYF.

This clonotype was counted only a few times. The gene calls are TRBV6-6 and TRBJ2-6; the D is unclear. This CDR3 region has 17 residues. The V and J ends lost 0 bases and 0 bases respectively, with 9 bases between them. Germline loops: CDR1 MNHNY, CDR2 SVGAGI (reference sequence). In DNA form, the CDR3 reads TGTGCCAGCAGTTACTCTTCAGCACCCTCTGGGGCCAACGTCCTGACTTTC. It translates to CASSYSSAPSGANVLTF.

This chain links TRBV2 with TRBJ2-1; 8 positions match TRBD1. The CDR3 contains 13 residues. Germline V gene lookup returns CDR1 SNHLY and CDR2 FYNNEI. The trim removed 11 bases at V and 6 bases at J, leaving 9 bases unmatched. CDR3 sequence (DNA): TGTGCCGGAAGTGGACAGGGCCGCAATGAGCAGTTCTTC. Translating gives CAGSGQGRNEQFF.

The chain carries TRBV6-7 and TRBJ1-2; 9 nucleotides match TRBD1. TRBV6-7 is an ORF for which the function is uncertain. The CDR3 consists of 14 residues. The J segment lost 6 bases and the V segment lost 5 bases, leaving 7 bases of the junction unmatched. In DNA form, the CDR3 reads TGTGCCAGCAGTGAGGGACAGGGAGAGGATGGCTACACCTTC. Its protein product is CASSEGQGEDGYTF.

Concerning this clonotype: Just one base apart from a much larger clone, this may be a read error. The chain is built from TRBV5-1 and TRBJ2-1; D assignment may be TRBD1 or TRBD2 (5 bases each). The CDR3 runs to 12 residues. Germline V lookup: CDR1 SGHRS, CDR2 YFSETQ. CDR3 coding DNA: TGCGCCAGCGGCTTGGGACCCGATGAGCAGTTCTTC. It codes for CASGLGPDEQFF.

This clonotype was detected only a few times. V and J are TRBV19 and TRBJ1-3; D gene uncertain. Germline loops: CDR1 LNHDA, CDR2 SQIVND (reference sequence). The CDR3 sequence is 12 residues long. Deletions cut 7 bases from V and 4 bases from J, with 8 bases between. CDR3 protein: CASNARGNTIYF. CDR3 sequence (DNA): TGTGCCAGTAACGCGAGAGGAAACACCATATATTTT.

There are many counts of this clonotype. The chain carries TRBV6-5 and TRBJ2-7, with D perhaps TRBD2 (5 bases). CDR3 length equals 14 residues. Deletions cut 0 bases from V and 2 bases from J, with 8 bases between. The germline V gene encodes CDR1 MNHEY and CDR2 SVGAGI. CDR3 loop: CASSYSRATYEQYF. DNA of the CDR3: TGTGCCAGCAGTTACTCGCGGGCGACCTACGAGCAGTACTTC.

In this sample, this clonotype turned up many times. This chain links TRBV5-1 with TRBJ1-5, with D perhaps TRBD1 (5 bases). Germline V gene sequence: CDR1 SGHRS, CDR2 YFSETQ. The CDR3 consists of 15 residues. Trimming removed 2 bases at V and 7 bases at J, with 16 bases between. The CDR3, as DNA: TGCGCCAGCAGCTTTTCCGGGGCCCCGGAACAGCCCCAGCATTTT. As protein: CASSFSGAPEQPQHF.

This clonotype showed up just once. The chain carries TRBV6-5 and TRBJ2-2; D ambiguous. This CDR3 has 16 amino acids. V shed 2 bases and J shed 0 bases, with 10 bases lying between them. Germline V lookup: CDR1 MNHEY, CDR2 SVGAGI. The CDR3 nucleotides are TGTGCCAGCAGTTACGCACTCCGGGCGAACACCGGGGAGCTGTTTTTT. This encodes CASSYALRANTGELFF.

This clonotype was recorded at least ten times. The genes are TRBV27 and TRBJ2-7, with 10 bases matching TRBD2. V lost 6 bases and J lost 2; bases outside the gene matches: 10. CDR3 size: 16 residues. Germline values: CDR1 MNHEY, CDR2 SMNVEV (reference sequence). The CDR3 loop reads CASSRETGTSAYEQYF. In DNA, the CDR3 is TGTGCCAGCAGCCGAGAGACCGGGACTAGCGCCTACGAGCAGTACTTC.

Only a few counts were recorded for this clonotype. A single base separates this from a much larger clone, so it may be a read error. The CDR3 spells CASRPGSGSSYEQYF. CDR3 in DNA: TGTGCCAGCAGACCCGGAAGCGGGAGCTCCTACGAGCAGTACTTC. The rearrangement links TRBV6-1 to TRBJ2-7; TRBD2 matches 8 bases. The J segment lost 0 bases and the V segment lost 6 bases, leaving 7 bases of the junction unmatched. The CDR3 sequence is 15 residues long. Germline CDR1 reads MNHNS; CDR2 reads SASEGT.

This clonotype was observed a few times. The rearrangement uses TRBV12-3 or TRBV12-4 and TRBJ2-6; D is undetermined. The CDR3 runs to 15 residues. V lost 4 bases to trimming and J lost 4 bases, with 11 bases between them. DNA of the CDR3: TGTGCCAGCAGTTCCTCTTTTTCCGGGGCCAACGTCCTGACTTTC. It yields the protein CASSSSFSGANVLTF.

V usage is TRBV11-2 and J usage is TRBJ2-7; 12 bases are shared with TRBD2. With V trimmed by 5 bases and J by 3 bases, 2 bases remained unmatched. The CDR3 spans 14 residues. Germline values: CDR1 SGHAT, CDR2 FQNNGV. CDR3 in amino acids: CASSASGRVYEQYF. Written as DNA, the CDR3 is TGTGCCAGCAGCGCTAGCGGGAGGGTCTACGAGCAGTACTTC.